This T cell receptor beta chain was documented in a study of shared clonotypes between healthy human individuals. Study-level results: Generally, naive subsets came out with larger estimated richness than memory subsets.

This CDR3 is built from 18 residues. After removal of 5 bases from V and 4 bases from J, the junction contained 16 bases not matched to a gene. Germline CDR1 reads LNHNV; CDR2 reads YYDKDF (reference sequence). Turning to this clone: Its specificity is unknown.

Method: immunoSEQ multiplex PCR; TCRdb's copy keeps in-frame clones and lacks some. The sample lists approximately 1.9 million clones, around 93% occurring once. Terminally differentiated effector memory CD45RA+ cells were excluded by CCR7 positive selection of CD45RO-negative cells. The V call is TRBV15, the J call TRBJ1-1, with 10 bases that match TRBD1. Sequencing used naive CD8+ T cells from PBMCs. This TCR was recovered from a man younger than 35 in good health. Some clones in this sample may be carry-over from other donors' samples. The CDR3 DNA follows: TGTGCCACCAGCTCCACTTGGACTTGGTGGACAGGGGGCACTGAAGCTTTCTTT. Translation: CATSSTWTWWTGGTEAFF.